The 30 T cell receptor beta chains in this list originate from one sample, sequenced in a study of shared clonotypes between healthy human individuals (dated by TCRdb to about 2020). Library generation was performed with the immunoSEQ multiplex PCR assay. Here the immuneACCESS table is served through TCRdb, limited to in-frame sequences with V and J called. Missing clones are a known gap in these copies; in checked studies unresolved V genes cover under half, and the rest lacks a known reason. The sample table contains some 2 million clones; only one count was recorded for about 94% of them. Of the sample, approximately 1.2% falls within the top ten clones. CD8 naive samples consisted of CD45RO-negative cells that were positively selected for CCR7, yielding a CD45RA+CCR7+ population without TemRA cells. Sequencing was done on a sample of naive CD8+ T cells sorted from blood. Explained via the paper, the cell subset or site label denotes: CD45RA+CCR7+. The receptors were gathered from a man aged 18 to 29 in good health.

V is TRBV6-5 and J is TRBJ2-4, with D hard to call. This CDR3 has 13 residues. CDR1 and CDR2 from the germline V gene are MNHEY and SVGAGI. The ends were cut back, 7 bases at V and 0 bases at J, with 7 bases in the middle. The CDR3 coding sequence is TGTGCCAGCAAACGGGTAGCCAAAAACATTCAGTACTTC. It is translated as CASKRVAKNIQYF.

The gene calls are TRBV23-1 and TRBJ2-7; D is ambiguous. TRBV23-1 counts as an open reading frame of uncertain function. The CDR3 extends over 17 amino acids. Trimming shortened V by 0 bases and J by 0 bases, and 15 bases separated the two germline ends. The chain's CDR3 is CASSQSFGSQSSYEQYF. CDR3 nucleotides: TGCGCCAGCAGTCAATCGTTTGGCAGCCAGAGCTCCTACGAGCAGTACTTC.

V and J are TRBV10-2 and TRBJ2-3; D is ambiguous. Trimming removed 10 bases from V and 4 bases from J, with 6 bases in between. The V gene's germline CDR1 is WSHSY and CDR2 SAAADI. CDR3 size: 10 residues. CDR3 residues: CATLADTQYF. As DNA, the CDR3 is TGCGCCACCCTGGCAGATACGCAGTATTTT.

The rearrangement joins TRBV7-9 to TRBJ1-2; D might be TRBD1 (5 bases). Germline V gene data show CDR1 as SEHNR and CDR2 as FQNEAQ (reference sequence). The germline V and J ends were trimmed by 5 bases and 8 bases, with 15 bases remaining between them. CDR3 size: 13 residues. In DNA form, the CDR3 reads TGTGCCAGCAGCAGCCAGGGTCGGTTAGGCTACACCTTC. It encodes CASSSQGRLGYTF.

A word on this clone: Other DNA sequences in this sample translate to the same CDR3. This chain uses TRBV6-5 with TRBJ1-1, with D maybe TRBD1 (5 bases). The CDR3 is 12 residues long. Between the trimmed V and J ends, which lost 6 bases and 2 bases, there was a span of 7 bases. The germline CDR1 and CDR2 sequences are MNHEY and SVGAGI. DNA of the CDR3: TGTGCCAGCAGGCAGGGAAACACTGAAGCTTTCTTT. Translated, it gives CASRQGNTEAFF.

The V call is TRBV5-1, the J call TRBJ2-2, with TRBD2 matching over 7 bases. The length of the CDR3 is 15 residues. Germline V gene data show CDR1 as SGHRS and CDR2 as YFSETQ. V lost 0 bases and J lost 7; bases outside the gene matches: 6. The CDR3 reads CASSLESGNVGELFF. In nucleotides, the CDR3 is TGCGCCAGCAGCTTGGAAAGCGGGAACGTCGGGGAGCTGTTTTTT.

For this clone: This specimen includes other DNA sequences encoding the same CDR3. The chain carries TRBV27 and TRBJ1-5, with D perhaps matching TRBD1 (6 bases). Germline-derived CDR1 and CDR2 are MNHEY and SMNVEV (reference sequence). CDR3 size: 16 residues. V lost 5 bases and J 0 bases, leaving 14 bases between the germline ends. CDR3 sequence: CASSPSEGDSNQPQHF. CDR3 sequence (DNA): TGTGCCAGCAGTCCTTCCGAGGGGGATAGCAATCAGCCCCAGCATTTT.

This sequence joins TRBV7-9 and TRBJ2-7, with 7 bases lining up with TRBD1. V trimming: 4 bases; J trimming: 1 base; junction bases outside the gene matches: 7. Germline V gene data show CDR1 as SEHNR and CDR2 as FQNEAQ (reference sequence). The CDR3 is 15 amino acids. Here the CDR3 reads CASSSNRDSSYEQYF. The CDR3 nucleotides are TGTGCCAGCAGCTCCAACCGGGACAGTTCCTACGAGCAGTACTTC.

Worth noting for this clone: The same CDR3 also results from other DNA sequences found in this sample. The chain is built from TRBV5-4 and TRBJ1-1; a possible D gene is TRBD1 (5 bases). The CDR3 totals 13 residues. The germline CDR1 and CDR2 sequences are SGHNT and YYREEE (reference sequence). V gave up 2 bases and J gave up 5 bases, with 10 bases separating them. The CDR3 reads CASSFRGGTEAFF. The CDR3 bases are TGTGCCAGCAGCTTTCGGGGGGGAACTGAAGCTTTCTTT.

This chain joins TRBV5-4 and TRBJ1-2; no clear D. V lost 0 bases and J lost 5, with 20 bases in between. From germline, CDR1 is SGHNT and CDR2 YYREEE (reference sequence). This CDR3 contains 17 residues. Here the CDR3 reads CASSLDLSQDGLYGYTF. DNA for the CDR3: TGTGCCAGCAGCTTGGATCTAAGTCAAGACGGACTTTATGGCTACACCTTC.

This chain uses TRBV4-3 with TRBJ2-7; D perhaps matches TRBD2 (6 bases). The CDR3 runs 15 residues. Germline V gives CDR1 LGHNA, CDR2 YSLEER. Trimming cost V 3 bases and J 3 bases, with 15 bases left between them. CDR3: CASSQIASENYEQYF. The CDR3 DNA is TGCGCCAGCAGCCAGATTGCTAGCGAGAACTACGAGCAGTACTTC.

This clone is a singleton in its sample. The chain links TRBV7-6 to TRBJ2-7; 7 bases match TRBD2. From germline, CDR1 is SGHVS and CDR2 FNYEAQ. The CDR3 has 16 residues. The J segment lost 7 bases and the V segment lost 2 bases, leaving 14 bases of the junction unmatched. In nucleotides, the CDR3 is TGTGCCAGCAGCTTACAGCCTATGGGGGAGGGCCGAGAGCAGTACTTC. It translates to CASSLQPMGEGREQYF.

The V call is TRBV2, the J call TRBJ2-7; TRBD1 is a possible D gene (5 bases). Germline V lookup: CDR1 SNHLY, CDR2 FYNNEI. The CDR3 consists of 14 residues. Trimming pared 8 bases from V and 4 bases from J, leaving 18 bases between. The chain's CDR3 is CASSSGQGRYEQYF. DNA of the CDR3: TGTGCCAGCTCCTCGGGTCAGGGTAGGTACGAGCAGTACTTC. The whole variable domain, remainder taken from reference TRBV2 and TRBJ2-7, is EPEVTQTPSHQVTQMGQEVILRCVPISNHLYFYWYRQILGQKVEFLVSFYNNEISEKSEIFDDQFSVERPDGSNFTLKIRSTKLEDSAMYFCASSSGQGRYEQYFGPGTRLTVT.

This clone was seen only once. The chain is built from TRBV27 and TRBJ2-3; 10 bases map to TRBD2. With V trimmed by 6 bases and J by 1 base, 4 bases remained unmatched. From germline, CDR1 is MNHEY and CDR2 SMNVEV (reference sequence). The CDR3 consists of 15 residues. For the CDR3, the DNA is TGTGCCAGCAGAGTCCTAGCGGGGGGCACAGATACGCAGTATTTT. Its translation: CASRVLAGGTDTQYF.

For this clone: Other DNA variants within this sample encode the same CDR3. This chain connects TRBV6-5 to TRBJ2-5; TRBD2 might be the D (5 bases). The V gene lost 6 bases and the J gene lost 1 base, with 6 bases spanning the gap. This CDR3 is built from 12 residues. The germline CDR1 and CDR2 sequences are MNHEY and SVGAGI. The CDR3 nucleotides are TGTGCCAGCAGGAGCGGCCAAGAGACCCAGTACTTC. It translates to CASRSGQETQYF.

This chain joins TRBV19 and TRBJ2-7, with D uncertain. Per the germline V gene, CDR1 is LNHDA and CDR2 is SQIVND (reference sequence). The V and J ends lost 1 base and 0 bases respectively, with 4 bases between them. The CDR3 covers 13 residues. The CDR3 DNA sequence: TGTGCCAGTAGTATAGCCCACTCCTACGAGCAGTACTTC. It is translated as CASSIAHSYEQYF.

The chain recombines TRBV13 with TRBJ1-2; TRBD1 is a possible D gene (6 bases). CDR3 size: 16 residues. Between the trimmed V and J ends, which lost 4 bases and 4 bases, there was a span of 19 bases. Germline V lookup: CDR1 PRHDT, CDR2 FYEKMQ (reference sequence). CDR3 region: CASSSHAGGPSYGYTF. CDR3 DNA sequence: TGTGCCAGCAGCTCCCACGCCGGGGGCCCTTCCTATGGCTACACCTTC.

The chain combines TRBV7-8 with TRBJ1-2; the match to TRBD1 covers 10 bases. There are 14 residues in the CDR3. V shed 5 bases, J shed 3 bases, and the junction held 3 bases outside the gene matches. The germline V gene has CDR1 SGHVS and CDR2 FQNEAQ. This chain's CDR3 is CASSDGQGDYGYTF. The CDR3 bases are TGTGCCAGCAGCGACGGACAGGGGGACTATGGCTACACCTTC.

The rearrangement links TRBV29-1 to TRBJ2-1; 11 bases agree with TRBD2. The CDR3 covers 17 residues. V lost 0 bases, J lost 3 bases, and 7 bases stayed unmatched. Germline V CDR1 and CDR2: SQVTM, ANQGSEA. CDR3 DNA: TGCAGCGTTGAAGACCCTAGCGGGGGGCATCTCTACAATGAGCAGTTCTTC. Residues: CSVEDPSGGHLYNEQFF.

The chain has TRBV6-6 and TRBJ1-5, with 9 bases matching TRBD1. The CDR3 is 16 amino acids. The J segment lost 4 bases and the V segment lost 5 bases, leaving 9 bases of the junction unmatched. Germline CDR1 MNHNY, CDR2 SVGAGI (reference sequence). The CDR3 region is CASSPTKTGGNQPQHF. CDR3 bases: TGTGCCAGCAGTCCAACCAAGACAGGGGGGAATCAGCCCCAGCATTTT.

CDR3 in amino acids: CASSLFMAGAGANVLTF. The CDR3 DNA follows: TGTGCCAGCAGCTTATTTATGGCGGGAGCTGGGGCCAACGTCCTGACTTTC. The rearrangement links TRBV7-8 to TRBJ2-6, with 7 positions matching TRBD2. V was clipped by 2 bases and J by 2 bases; unmatched bases: 6. CDR3 length equals 17 residues. Germline V CDR1 and CDR2: SGHVS, FQNEAQ.

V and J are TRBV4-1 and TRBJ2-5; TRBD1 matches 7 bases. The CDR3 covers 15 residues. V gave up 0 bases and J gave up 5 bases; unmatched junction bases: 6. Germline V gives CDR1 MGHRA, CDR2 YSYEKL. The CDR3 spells CASSQDSRDSETQYF. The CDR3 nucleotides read TGCGCCAGCAGCCAAGATAGCCGGGACAGCGAGACCCAGTACTTC.

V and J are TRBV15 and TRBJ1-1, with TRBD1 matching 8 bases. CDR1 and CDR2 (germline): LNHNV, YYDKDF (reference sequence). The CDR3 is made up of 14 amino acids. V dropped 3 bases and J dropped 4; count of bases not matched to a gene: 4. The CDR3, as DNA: TGTGCCACCAGCAGGACAGGGGAAAGCACTGAAGCTTTCTTT. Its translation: CATSRTGESTEAFF.

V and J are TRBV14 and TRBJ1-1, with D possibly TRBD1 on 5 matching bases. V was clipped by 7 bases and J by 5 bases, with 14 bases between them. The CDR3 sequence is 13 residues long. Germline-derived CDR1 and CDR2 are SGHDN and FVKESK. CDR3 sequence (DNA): TGTGCCAGCACGGGGTCCGAGGGGACTGAAGCTTTCTTT. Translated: CASTGSEGTEAFF.

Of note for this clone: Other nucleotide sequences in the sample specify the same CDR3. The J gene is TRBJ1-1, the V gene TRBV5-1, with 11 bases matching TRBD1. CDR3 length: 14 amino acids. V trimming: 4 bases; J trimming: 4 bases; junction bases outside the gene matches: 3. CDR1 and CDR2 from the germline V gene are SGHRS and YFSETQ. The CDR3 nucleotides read TGCGCCAGCAGCCCCGGGACAGGGGGCACTGAAGCTTTCTTT. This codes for CASSPGTGGTEAFF. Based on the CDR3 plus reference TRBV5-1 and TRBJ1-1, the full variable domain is KAGVTQTPRYLIKTRGQQVTLSCSPISGHRSVSWYQQTPGQGLQFLFEYFSETQRNKGNFPGRFSGRQFSNSRSEMNVSTLELGDSALYLCASSPGTGGTEAFFGQGTRLTVV.

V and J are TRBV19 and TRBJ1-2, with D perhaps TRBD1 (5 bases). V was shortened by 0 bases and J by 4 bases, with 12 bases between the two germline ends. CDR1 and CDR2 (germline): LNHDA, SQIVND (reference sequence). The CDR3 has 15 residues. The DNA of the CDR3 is TGTGCCAGTAGTATAGATCCTAGAGGGACCTATGGCTACACCTTC. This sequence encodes CASSIDPRGTYGYTF.

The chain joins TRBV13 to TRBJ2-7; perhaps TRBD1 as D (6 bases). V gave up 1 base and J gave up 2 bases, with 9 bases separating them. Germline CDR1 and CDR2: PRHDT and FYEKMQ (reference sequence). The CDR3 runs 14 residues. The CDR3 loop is CASSLDGTTYEQYF. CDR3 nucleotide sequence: TGTGCCAGCAGCTTAGACGGGACAACCTACGAGCAGTACTTC.

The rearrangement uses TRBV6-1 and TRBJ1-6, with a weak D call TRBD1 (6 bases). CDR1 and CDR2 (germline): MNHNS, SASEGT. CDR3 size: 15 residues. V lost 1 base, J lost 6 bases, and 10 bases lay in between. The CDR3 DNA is TGTGCCAGCAGTGAAGGGCGGGGGCTTAATTCACCCCTCCACTTT. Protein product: CASSEGRGLNSPLHF.

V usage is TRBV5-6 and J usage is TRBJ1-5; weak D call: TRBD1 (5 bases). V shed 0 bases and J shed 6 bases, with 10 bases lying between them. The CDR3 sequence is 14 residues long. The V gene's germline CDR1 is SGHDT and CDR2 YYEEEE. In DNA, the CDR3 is TGTGCCAGCAGCTTGGACGGGGGGAGTCAGCCCCAGCATTTT. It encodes CASSLDGGSQPQHF.

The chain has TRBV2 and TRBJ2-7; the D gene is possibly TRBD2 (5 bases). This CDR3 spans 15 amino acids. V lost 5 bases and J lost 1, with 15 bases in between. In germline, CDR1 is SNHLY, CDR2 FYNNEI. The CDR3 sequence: CASSWTDQTSYEQYF. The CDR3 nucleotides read TGTGCCAGCAGTTGGACTGACCAAACTTCCTACGAGCAGTACTTC. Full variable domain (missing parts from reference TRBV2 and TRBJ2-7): EPEVTQTPSHQVTQMGQEVILRCVPISNHLYFYWYRQILGQKVEFLVSFYNNEISEKSEIFDDQFSVERPDGSNFTLKIRSTKLEDSAMYFCASSWTDQTSYEQYFGPGTRLTVT.